Below are 9 T cell receptor beta chains sequenced from a single sample in a study of CD8 T cells in ankylosing spondylitis. Whole-study results and caveats: Ankylosing spondylitis blood appeared to be characterized by a TCR beta motif of 8 or 9 highly homologous variants.

These receptors' antigens are unknown. Each CDR3 protein is one row after TCRdb ran MiXCR on the 5' RACE reads. The sample has 450,000 to 550,000 distinct CDR3 sequences; 5.3% are singletons. Sample: blood, either unsorted or a sorted T cell fraction (not recorded which). Receptors originate from a male donor with ankylosing spondylitis.

Ten or more counts support this clonotype. This sequence joins TRBV20-1 and TRBJ1-2; D unresolved. CDR3 size: 12 residues. Trimming removed 1 base at V and 1 base at J, with 4 bases between. The germline V gene has CDR1 DFQATT and CDR2 SNEGSKA (reference sequence). The CDR3 bases are TGCAGTGCTAGAGGCCATAACTATGGCTACACCTTC. Amino acid sequence: CSARGHNYGYTF.

CDR3 sequence: CASSLKGQGGHEQYF. The CDR3 bases are TGTGCCAGCAGCTTAAAGGGACAGGGCGGCCACGAGCAGTACTTC. The chain recombines TRBV5-5 with TRBJ2-7; 9 nucleotides line up with TRBD1. Trimming at V came to 2 bases and at J to 5 bases, leaving 8 bases not matched to a gene. The CDR3 loop spans 15 amino acids. Germline loops: CDR1 SGHKS, CDR2 YYEKEE (reference sequence).

This clonotype has a count of ten or more. This chain uses TRBV6-1 with TRBJ1-3; D is ambiguous. CDR1 is MNHNS, CDR2 SASEGT, per germline. Between the trimmed V and J ends, which lost 5 bases and 2 bases, there was a span of 10 bases. The CDR3 is made up of 14 amino acids. CDR3 region: CASSRQGTGNTIYF. The CDR3 DNA follows: TGTGCCAGCAGTCGGCAAGGAACTGGAAACACCATATATTTT.

Many counts were recorded for this clonotype. The chain employs TRBV10-3 and TRBJ1-1, with TRBD1 identical over 8 bases. CDR1 and CDR2 (germline): ENHRY, SYGVKD. This CDR3 has 13 residues. The J segment lost 4 bases and the V segment lost 5 bases, leaving 3 bases of the junction unmatched. The chain's CDR3 is CAISLTGVTEAFF. In DNA, the CDR3 is TGTGCCATCAGTTTGACAGGGGTCACTGAAGCTTTCTTT.

In its sample, this clonotype was seen many times. The chain combines TRBV7-2 with TRBJ1-1; D unresolved. The CDR3 runs to 14 residues. Germline V gene data show CDR1 as SGHTA and CDR2 as FQGNSA. V lost 9 bases, J lost 4 bases, and 18 bases lay in between. The CDR3 reads CASNRKWATTEAFF. Written as DNA, the CDR3 is TGTGCCAGTAATAGGAAATGGGCAACCACTGAAGCTTTCTTT.

This clonotype has at least ten counts. V and J are TRBV4-3 and TRBJ1-2; the D gene is possibly TRBD1 (6 bases). Germline CDR1 reads LGHNA; CDR2 reads YSLEER. The CDR3 length is 14 residues. V shed 3 bases and J shed 4 bases, with 12 bases lying between them. The CDR3 DNA sequence: TGCGCCAGCAGCCACCGTACAGGGACCTATGGCTACACCTTC. Its protein is CASSHRTGTYGYTF.

This clonotype appeared many times. An end of the junction differs from the germline gene, which may be a read error. The chain couples TRBV7-7 to TRBJ2-2; possibly TRBD2 for D (5 bases). From germline, CDR1 is SSHAT and CDR2 FNYEAQ (reference sequence). The CDR3 extends over 17 amino acids. In nucleotides, the CDR3 is TGTGCTAGCAGCTTAGGAGTATCGGGGAGATACACCGGGGAGCTGTTTTTT. It encodes CASSLGVSGRYTGELFF.

This clonotype appeared many times. CDR3 residues: CASSPRRGIDTGELFF. CDR3 coding DNA: TGTGCCAGCAGCCCGCGCAGGGGGATCGACACCGGGGAGCTGTTTTTT. The chain employs TRBV9 and TRBJ2-2; 7 bases agree with TRBD1. The CDR3 length is 16 residues. The V gene end was trimmed by 4 bases and the J gene end by 3 bases; junction bases not matched to a gene: 9. Germline values: CDR1 SGDLS, CDR2 YYNGEE. Variable domain in full (rest from reference TRBV9 and TRBJ2-2): DSGVTQTPKHLITATGQRVTLRCSPRSGDLSVYWYQQSLDQGLQFLIQYYNGEERAKGNILERFSAQQFPDLHSELNLSSLELGDSALYFCASSPRRGIDTGELFFGEGSRLTVL.

Many counts were recorded for this clonotype. The chain links TRBV29-1 to TRBJ2-2; 11 nucleotides line up with TRBD1. V shed 7 bases and J 5 bases; nucleotides not matched to a gene: 6. Germline V gene data show CDR1 as SQVTM and CDR2 as ANQGSEA. CDR3 size: 14 residues. CDR3 sequence (DNA): TGCAGCGCGGACAGGGGGCAGAGGACCGGGGAGCTGTTTTTT. Encoded protein: CSADRGQRTGELFF.